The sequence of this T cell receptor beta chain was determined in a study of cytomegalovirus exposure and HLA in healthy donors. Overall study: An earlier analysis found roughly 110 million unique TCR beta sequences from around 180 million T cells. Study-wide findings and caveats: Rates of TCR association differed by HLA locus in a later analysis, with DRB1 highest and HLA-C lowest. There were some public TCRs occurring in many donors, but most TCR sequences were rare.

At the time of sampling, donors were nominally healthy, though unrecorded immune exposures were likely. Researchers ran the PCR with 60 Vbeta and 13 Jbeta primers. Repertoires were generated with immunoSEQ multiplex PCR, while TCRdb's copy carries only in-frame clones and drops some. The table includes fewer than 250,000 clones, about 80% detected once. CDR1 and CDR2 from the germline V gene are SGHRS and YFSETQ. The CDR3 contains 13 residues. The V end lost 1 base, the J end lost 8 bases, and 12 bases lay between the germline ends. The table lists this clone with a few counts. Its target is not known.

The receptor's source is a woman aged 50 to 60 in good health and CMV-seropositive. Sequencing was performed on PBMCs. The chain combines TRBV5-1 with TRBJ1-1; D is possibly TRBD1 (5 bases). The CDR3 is CASSLPPRTEAFF. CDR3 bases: TGCGCCAGCAGCTTGCCACCCCGGACAGAAGCTTTCTTT.